These 25 T cell receptor beta chains share one sample of origin, sequenced in a study of blood T cell repertoires in COVID-19 (dated by TCRdb to about 2020). The library was obtained by the immunoSEQ multiplex PCR assay. TCRdb re-hosts the immuneACCESS table, in-frame sequences only. Its copies lack some clones; in the studies checked, an unresolved V gene accounts for under half of them, and the cause for the rest is not known. Present in this sample are roughly 250,000 clones, around 89% of which were seen just once. The ten largest clones take up approximately 0.84% of the sample. The sample was peripheral blood. The origin of the receptors is a man aged 25 to 40 with acute or convalescent COVID-19.

The V and J genes are TRBV6-5 and TRBJ2-3, with D possibly TRBD1 on 6 matching bases. The CDR3 has 14 amino acids. Between the trimmed V and J ends, which lost 6 bases and 2 bases, there was a span of 12 bases. Germline CDR1 MNHEY, CDR2 SVGAGI. The chain's CDR3 is CASRPTGLTDTQYF. Here the CDR3 DNA reads TGTGCCAGCAGGCCGACAGGACTCACAGATACGCAGTATTTT.

The chain is built from TRBV30 and TRBJ1-2; 7 nucleotides match TRBD1. V lost 0 bases and J lost 2; bases outside the gene matches: 6. The CDR3 has 15 residues. Germline CDR1 and CDR2: GTSNPN and SVGIG (reference sequence). The CDR3 is CAWSVNGTANYGYTF. The CDR3 DNA sequence: TGTGCCTGGAGTGTAAACGGGACAGCCAACTATGGCTACACCTTC.

This rearrangement joins TRBV9 to TRBJ2-1, with 8 bases matching TRBD2. CDR1 and CDR2 from the germline V gene are SGDLS and YYNGEE. The ends lost 2 bases at V and 12 bases at J; junction bases unmatched: 4. The CDR3 runs 12 residues. The DNA for the CDR3 is TGTGCCAGCAGCGTTGCTAGCGGGTCGCAGTTCTTC. Amino acid sequence: CASSVASGSQFF.

This chain uses TRBV4-2 with TRBJ2-5; D not resolved. Trimming shortened V by 4 bases and J by 0 bases, and 12 bases separated the two germline ends. There are 15 residues in the CDR3. Germline V gene sequence: CDR1 LGHNA, CDR2 YNFKEQ. CDR3 bases: TGTGCCAGCAGCCCCGTTAGCTGGAACCAAGAGACCCAGTACTTC. Amino acids: CASSPVSWNQETQYF.

The chain recombines TRBV6-5 with TRBJ2-1; D perhaps matches TRBD2 (5 bases). This CDR3 spans 14 amino acids. V was shortened by 6 bases and J by 7 bases, with 16 bases between the two germline ends. Germline V lookup: CDR1 MNHEY, CDR2 SVGAGI. The CDR3: CASSMWSTGNEQFF. CDR3 nucleotide sequence: TGTGCCAGCAGCATGTGGTCTACGGGGAATGAGCAGTTCTTC.

This clone was seen a few times. The chain employs TRBV28 and TRBJ1-5, with D unresolved. Trimming took 7 bases from V and 7 from J, leaving 17 bases between them. The CDR3 consists of 14 residues. Looked up from germline, CDR1 is MDHEN and CDR2 is SYDVKM. The CDR3 bases are TGTGCCAGCACCGTTGCCGGGGTAAGGCAGCCCCAGCATTTT. Its translation: CASTVAGVRQPQHF.

V is TRBV7-9 and J is TRBJ1-2; TRBD1 agrees at 10 bases. The CDR3 totals 15 residues. The V gene end was trimmed by 5 bases and the J gene end by 7 bases; junction bases not matched to a gene: 10. Looked up from germline, CDR1 is SEHNR and CDR2 is FQNEAQ (reference sequence). CDR3 sequence reads: CASSNPGTGEAGYTF. As DNA, the CDR3 is TGTGCCAGCAGCAACCCCGGGACAGGGGAGGCTGGCTACACCTTC.

For the CDR3, the DNA is TGTGCCAGCAGTTTCGGGTCCAGCTATGGCTACACCTTC. Translating gives CASSFGSSYGYTF. This rearrangement joins TRBV27 to TRBJ1-2; D is uncertain. CDR1 is MNHEY, CDR2 SMNVEV, per germline (reference sequence). V was pared by 3 bases and J by 4 bases, with 9 bases between. The CDR3 is 13 residues long.

This chain connects TRBV28 to TRBJ1-4; D is possibly TRBD1 (5 bases). Per germline, CDR1 MDHEN and CDR2 SYDVKM. There are 13 residues in the CDR3. The V gene lost 4 bases and the J gene lost 8 bases, with 11 bases spanning the gap. CDR3 in amino acids: CASSYRMGEKLFF. The CDR3 bases are TGTGCCAGCAGTTACAGGATGGGGGAAAAACTGTTTTTT.

The genes are TRBV2 and TRBJ2-3; D perhaps matches TRBD2 (7 bases). The CDR3 consists of 15 residues. Germline loops: CDR1 SNHLY, CDR2 FYNNEI. Trimming removed 2 bases from V and 0 bases from J, with 9 bases in between. The CDR3 is CASSEKGGSTDTQYF. The CDR3 nucleotides are TGTGCCAGCAGTGAAAAGGGGGGGAGCACAGATACGCAGTATTTT.

This clone was observed a single time. The chain is built from TRBV10-2 and TRBJ2-5; 11 bases are shared with TRBD2. The V gene end was trimmed by 2 bases and the J gene end by 1 base; junction bases not matched to a gene: 3. CDR1 is WSHSY and CDR2 is SAAADI in the germline V gene. The length of the CDR3 is 16 residues. CDR3 nucleotide sequence: TGCGCCAGCAGTGAGCGGGGACTAGCGGTCCAAGAGACCCAGTACTTC. This codes for CASSERGLAVQETQYF.

The V and J genes are TRBV9 and TRBJ2-7; 12 bases map to TRBD2. This CDR3 contains 16 residues. J lost 3 bases, V lost 0 bases, and 4 bases had no gene match. Germline loops: CDR1 SGDLS, CDR2 YYNGEE. Here the CDR3 reads CASSVAPTSGGYEQYF. The CDR3 DNA reads as TGTGCCAGCAGCGTAGCCCCGACTAGCGGGGGCTACGAGCAGTACTTC. The whole variable domain, remainder taken from reference TRBV9 and TRBJ2-7, is DSGVTQTPKHLITATGQRVTLRCSPRSGDLSVYWYQQSLDQGLQFLIQYYNGEERAKGNILERFSAQQFPDLHSELNLSSLELGDSALYFCASSVAPTSGGYEQYFGPGTRLTVT.

The gene calls are TRBV28 and TRBJ2-5; 7 bases are shared with TRBD2. The CDR3 sequence is 14 residues long. Germline V gives CDR1 MDHEN, CDR2 SYDVKM. The V gene end was trimmed by 6 bases and the J gene end by 2 bases; junction bases not matched to a gene: 6. The CDR3 is CASRYGRAQETQYF. The CDR3, as DNA: TGTGCCAGCAGATATGGGAGGGCACAAGAGACCCAGTACTTC.

The chain links TRBV7-2 to TRBJ1-2, with 8 bases lining up with TRBD1. CDR1 and CDR2 from the germline V gene are SGHTA and FQGNSA. This CDR3 has 12 amino acids. J gave up 9 bases and V 5 bases, and 5 bases lay outside the gene matches. The CDR3 loop is CASSPWTGSYTF. The CDR3 DNA is TGTGCCAGCAGCCCCTGGACAGGGAGCTACACCTTC. Drawing the rest from reference TRBV7-2 and TRBJ1-2, the complete variable domain is GAGVSQSPSNKVTEKGKDVELRCDPISGHTALYWYRQSLGQGLEFLIYFQGNSAPDKSGLPSDRFSAERTGGSVSTLTIQRTQQEDSAVYLCASSPWTGSYTFGSGTRLTVV.

This clone was found many times. The chain has TRBV30 and TRBJ1-5, with D possibly TRBD1 on 5 matching bases. V was cut by 2 bases and J by 4 bases, with 18 bases left in between. Germline loops: CDR1 GTSNPN, CDR2 SVGIG (reference sequence). This CDR3 contains 16 residues. CDR3 amino acids: CAWSHDSGGTNQPQHF. The CDR3 region has the DNA TGTGCCTGGAGTCACGACTCGGGGGGTACAAATCAGCCCCAGCATTTT.

The chain has TRBV28 and TRBJ2-4, with TRBD1 matching over 9 bases. CDR1 and CDR2 (germline): MDHEN, SYDVKM. The CDR3 consists of 17 residues. V lost 7 bases to trimming and J lost 3 bases; unmatched junction nucleotides: 13. CDR3 sequence: CASNTFTGGAGKNIQYF. For the CDR3, the DNA is TGTGCCAGCAATACTTTCACAGGGGGCGCGGGCAAAAACATTCAGTACTTC.

CDR3 DNA sequence: TGTGCCAGCAGTGCTATTAGCGGGAGTTTTGCTAGTGAGCAGTTCTTC. It yields the protein CASSAISGSFASEQFF. This sequence joins TRBV2 and TRBJ2-1, with 9 positions matching TRBD2. V lost 4 bases to trimming and J lost 9 bases; unmatched junction nucleotides: 13. There are 16 residues in the CDR3. Germline CDR1 is SNHLY and CDR2 is FYNNEI.

This chain joins TRBV18 and TRBJ2-3; 10 bases match TRBD2. The ends lost 6 bases at V and 5 bases at J; junction bases unmatched: 11. The CDR3 runs 16 residues. Germline CDR1 and CDR2: KGHSH and LQKENI. CDR3 residues: CASSSRLAGAGDTQYF. CDR3 DNA sequence: TGTGCCAGCTCTTCTCGGCTAGCGGGGGCCGGAGATACGCAGTATTTT.

The chain couples TRBV30 to TRBJ2-7, with TRBD1 identical over 10 bases. This CDR3 is 13 amino acids long. The germline gives CDR1 GTSNPN, CDR2 SVGIG (reference sequence). The ends lost 5 bases at V and 6 bases at J; junction bases unmatched: 7. The chain's CDR3 is CAWAPDRGREQYF. The CDR3 DNA reads as TGTGCCTGGGCTCCCGACAGGGGGCGCGAGCAGTACTTC.

This sequence joins TRBV30 and TRBJ2-3; tentative D call: TRBD2 (6 bases). Per the germline V gene, CDR1 is GTSNPN and CDR2 is SVGIG (reference sequence). The CDR3 contains 14 residues. V gave up 2 bases and J gave up 7 bases, with 16 bases separating them. Here the CDR3 DNA reads TGTGCCTGGAGTAAGGACTACTCTACAAATACGCAGTATTTT. As protein: CAWSKDYSTNTQYF.

The rearrangement joins TRBV7-2 to TRBJ2-1; TRBD2 agrees at 8 bases. The CDR3 is 15 amino acids. Germline assignment: CDR1 SGHTA and CDR2 FQGNSA. With 1 base clipped from V and 9 bases from J, the junction kept 8 bases outside the gene matches. The CDR3: CASSLVRGGAVEQFF. DNA for the CDR3: TGTGCCAGCAGCTTAGTACGGGGGGGAGCGGTTGAGCAGTTCTTC.

This chain uses TRBV7-9 with TRBJ1-2; TRBD1 agrees at 7 bases. The trim removed 5 bases at V and 7 bases at J, leaving 19 bases unmatched. Per the germline V gene, CDR1 is SEHNR and CDR2 is FQNEAQ (reference sequence). This CDR3 has 17 amino acids. The chain's CDR3 is CASSATIRDSRFFGYTF. The CDR3 nucleotides read TGTGCCAGCAGCGCGACCATACGGGACAGCCGTTTTTTTGGCTACACCTTC. The variable domain in full, with the rest retrieved from reference TRBV7-9 and TRBJ1-2, is DTGVSQNPRHKITKRGQNVTFRCDPISEHNRLYWYRQTLGQGPEFLTYFQNEAQLEKSRLLSDRFSAERPKGSFSTLEIQRTEQGDSAMYLCASSATIRDSRFFGYTFGSGTRLTVV.

This clone occurred a few times. The chain links TRBV28 to TRBJ1-5; D unresolved. CDR3 length: 14 amino acids. Germline assignment: CDR1 MDHEN and CDR2 SYDVKM. V shed 5 bases and J shed 3 bases, with 11 bases lying between them. This chain's CDR3 is CASSRGGNNQPQHF. The CDR3, as DNA: TGTGCCAGCAGTAGAGGAGGGAACAATCAGCCCCAGCATTTT. Based on the CDR3 plus reference TRBV28 and TRBJ1-5, the full variable domain is DVKVTQSSRYLVKRTGEKVFLECVQDMDHENMFWYRQDPGLGLRLIYFSYDVKMKEKGDIPEGYSVSREKKERFSLILESASTNQTSMYLCASSRGGNNQPQHFGDGTRLSIL.

The genes are TRBV5-1 and TRBJ2-1; maybe TRBD1 (6 bases). The germline V gene encodes CDR1 SGHRS and CDR2 YFSETQ. The CDR3 runs 15 residues. Trimming removed 2 bases from V and 5 bases from J, with 14 bases in between. CDR3 region: CASSFGTLTNNEQFF. The CDR3 nucleotides are TGCGCCAGCAGCTTCGGGACACTCACTAACAATGAGCAGTTCTTC.

The chain is built from TRBV5-1 and TRBJ1-4; TRBD1 is a possible D gene (5 bases). The CDR3 contains 15 residues. The germline V gene has CDR1 SGHRS and CDR2 YFSETQ. V lost 1 base to trimming and J lost 8 bases, with 15 bases between them. The CDR3 nucleotides are TGCGCCAGCAGCTTGTCGTACAGCCGGGGGGAAAAACTGTTTTTT. This translates into CASSLSYSRGEKLFF.